The clone carrying this TCR beta chain has at least ten counts. The data belong to a study of T-cell reconstitution after alpha-beta-depleted transplantation in children. Library preparation (for TCRbeta) was performed with unique molecular identifiers. MiXCR, run by TCRdb on the PCR reads, gives a single entry per CDR3 protein. The sample consists of about 170,000 distinct CDR3 sequences, over 8.5% of them appearing once. V lost 4 bases, J lost 3 bases, and 8 bases stayed unmatched. Germline V CDR1 and CDR2: SGHNT, YYREEE (reference sequence). The CDR3 covers 16 residues. This clonotype originated in a boy aged 2 to 9 with acute myeloid leukemia, due to receive a stem cell transplant. The gene calls are TRBV5-4 and TRBJ2-3, with TRBD2 identical over 10 bases. The sequences come from PBMCs, collected before TCRalphabeta/CD19-depleted stem cell transplant. The CDR3 loop reads CASSLLAGGGTDTQYF. CDR3 nucleotides: TGTGCCAGCAGCCTATTAGCGGGGGGCGGGACAGATACGCAGTATTTT.